Listed here are 10 T cell receptor beta chains from one sample, sequenced in a study of T-cell reconstitution after alpha-beta-depleted transplantation in children. A TCRbeta library incorporating unique molecular identifiers was prepared. One entry per CDR3 protein, called by TCRdb with MiXCR from the PCR reads. Among approximately 500,000 distinct CDR3 sequences listed, roughly a quarter were seen once. Material: PBMCs, obtained before TCRalphabeta/CD19-depleted stem cell transplant. All receptors come from a boy less than two years old with Wiskott-Aldrich syndrome, due to receive a stem cell transplant.

The rearrangement uses TRBV27 and TRBJ1-2, with 7 bases aligning to TRBD1. V was pared by 6 bases and J by 6 bases, with 7 bases of the junction left unmatched. The CDR3 totals 13 residues. Germline loops: CDR1 MNHEY, CDR2 SMNVEV (reference sequence). The CDR3 DNA reads TGTGCCAGCAGCCAGACAGGGATGGATGGCTACACCTTC. Translating gives CASSQTGMDGYTF.

This clonotype was found a few times. This rearrangement joins TRBV7-3 to TRBJ1-5, with 8 positions matching TRBD1. V dropped 2 bases and J dropped 3; count of bases not matched to a gene: 3. The CDR3 contains 15 residues. Germline-derived CDR1 and CDR2 are SGHTA and FQGTGA. CDR3 protein: CASSLSGGPNQPQHF. The CDR3 DNA reads as TGTGCCAGCAGCTTATCAGGGGGCCCCAATCAGCCCCAGCATTTT.

The chain recombines TRBV10-3 with TRBJ2-3; TRBD2 agrees at 8 bases. The CDR3 is 12 residues long. Germline V gene lookup returns CDR1 ENHRY and CDR2 SYGVKD. The J segment lost 6 bases and the V segment lost 10 bases, leaving 6 bases of the junction unmatched. As DNA, the CDR3 is TGTGCCACAAAAGCGGGAGCGGATACGCAGTATTTT. Translating gives CATKAGADTQYF.

This chain uses TRBV29-1 with TRBJ2-5; unclear D gene. Germline V gene lookup returns CDR1 SQVTM and CDR2 ANQGSEA. V lost 5 bases, J lost 1 base, and 8 bases lay in between. The CDR3 is 12 amino acids. In DNA form, the CDR3 reads TGCAGCGTTATGTCCATCCAAGAGACCCAGTACTTC. It specifies CSVMSIQETQYF.

J is TRBJ2-1 and V is TRBV5-1; 14 bases are a match to TRBD2. V shed 2 bases, J shed 7 bases, and the junction held 11 bases outside the gene matches. The V gene's germline CDR1 is SGHRS and CDR2 YFSETQ. The length of the CDR3 is 18 residues. The CDR3 reads CASSLQPTSGRAWNEQFF. In nucleotides, the CDR3 is TGCGCCAGCAGCTTACAACCGACTAGCGGGAGGGCCTGGAATGAGCAGTTCTTC.

This clonotype was counted only a few times. This sequence joins TRBV29-1 and TRBJ1-1, with TRBD1 matching 9 bases. Germline V gives CDR1 SQVTM, CDR2 ANQGSEA. Losses at the gene ends were 4 bases for V and 4 bases for J; bases not matched to a gene: 1. This CDR3 spans 12 amino acids. The CDR3 DNA is TGCAGCGTTGTACAGGGGGCCACTGAAGCTTTCTTT. This translates into CSVVQGATEAFF.

The chain has TRBV15 and TRBJ1-1; 8 nucleotides align to TRBD1. Germline lookup yields CDR1 LNHNV and CDR2 YYDKDF (reference sequence). After removal of 2 bases from V and 6 bases from J, the junction contained 8 bases not matched to a gene. The CDR3 runs 15 residues. The CDR3 sequence is CATSRRATGEAEAFF. CDR3 DNA: TGTGCCACCAGCAGAAGGGCGACAGGGGAGGCTGAAGCTTTCTTT.

The CDR3 sequence is CSASGTTSYEQYF. The CDR3 bases are TGCAGTGCTAGCGGGACTACATCCTACGAGCAGTACTTC. The genes are TRBV20-1 and TRBJ2-7; TRBD2 matches 7 bases. Germline V gene sequence: CDR1 DFQATT, CDR2 SNEGSKA (reference sequence). This CDR3 region has 13 residues. The ends lost 3 bases at V and 1 base at J; junction bases unmatched: 3.

The chain combines TRBV29-1 with TRBJ2-4; D may be TRBD2 (6 bases). CDR3 length: 12 residues. Germline-derived CDR1 and CDR2 are SQVTM and ANQGSEA. Trimming removed 6 bases from V and 4 bases from J, with 10 bases in between. The CDR3 here is CSVWGLKNIQYF. The DNA of the CDR3 is TGCAGCGTCTGGGGACTGAAAAACATTCAGTACTTC.

This clonotype was detected only a few times. V and J are TRBV3-1 and TRBJ1-4; D unclear. Germline lookup yields CDR1 LGHDT and CDR2 YNNKEL (reference sequence). V was cut by 2 bases and J by 0 bases, with 4 bases left in between. CDR3 size: 14 residues. CDR3 residues: CASSQRSTNEKLFF. CDR3 DNA: TGTGCCAGCAGCCAACGTTCAACTAATGAAAAACTGTTTTTT.